A single sample gave rise to the 21 T cell receptor beta chains below, sequenced in a study of T cells in Graves' hyperthyroidism and ophthalmopathy. The TCR beta CDR3 regions underwent amplification using RNA transcripts as the source. The HTBI primer set served for first-round RT-PCR of the TCR CDR3. MiXCR, applied by TCRdb to the multiplex PCR reads, yields one record per CDR3 protein. The sample holds about 350,000 distinct CDR3 sequences; approximately 14% are singletons and the top ten take approximately 25%. Sequencing was carried out using blood. These receptor sequences come from a woman in her twenties or thirties with Graves' hyperthyroidism.

Comment on this clonotype: The junction shows a germline mismatch at one end, possibly a read error. The chain recombines TRBV20-1 with TRBJ1-1; D is undetermined. The CDR3 has 15 amino acids. Germline assignment: CDR1 DFQATT and CDR2 SNEGSKA (reference sequence). CDR3 sequence (DNA): TGCAGTGCTAGAGGCGGGGTGGTTGCGGTCACTAAAGCTTTCTTT. Encoded protein: CSARGGVVAVTKAFF.

This clonotype was seen more than once but under ten times. This rearrangement joins TRBV12-3 or TRBV12-4 to TRBJ1-1; no definite D call. CDR3 size: 12 residues. The germline V and J ends were trimmed by 3 bases and 8 bases, with 10 bases remaining between them. CDR3 loop: CASSFWTLEAFF. CDR3 sequence (DNA): TGTGCCAGCAGTTTTTGGACCCTCGAAGCTTTCTTT.

A remark on this clonotype: Possible read error: a much larger clone is one base away. The gene calls are TRBV7-2 and TRBJ2-4, with D maybe TRBD2 (7 bases). The CDR3 length is 15 residues. The germline CDR1 and CDR2 sequences are SGHTA and FQGNSA. CDR3 coding DNA: TGTGCCAGCAGCTTAGGGGGGCGGGAGAGAGTCATTCAGCACTTC. Protein: CASSLGGRERVIQHF.

Only a few counts were recorded for this clonotype. This chain connects TRBV2 to TRBJ2-6; D is unresolved. The germline gives CDR1 SNHLY, CDR2 FYNNEI. The V end was cut by 3 bases, the J end by 4 bases, with 7 bases between. The CDR3 runs 14 residues. CDR3 sequence reads: CASSELTGANVLTF. The CDR3 bases are TGTGCCAGCAGTGAGTTAACCGGGGCCAACGTCCTGACTTTC.

This clonotype was found many times. CDR3 in amino acids: CASSQERTGGASSPQHF. The DNA for the CDR3 is TGTGCCAGCAGCCAAGAGAGAACAGGGGGCGCGTCATCACCCCAGCATTTT. The J gene is TRBJ1-5, the V gene TRBV28; 9 bases agree with TRBD1. Germline V lookup: CDR1 MDHEN, CDR2 SYDVKM. The CDR3 extends over 17 amino acids. J lost 10 bases, V lost 6 bases, and 19 bases had no gene match.

This clonotype was detected many times. This chain uses TRBV11-2 with TRBJ2-7, with D unresolved. Per the germline V gene, CDR1 is SGHAT and CDR2 is FQNNGV. The CDR3 length is 13 residues. V lost 0 bases, J lost 6 bases, and 9 bases lay in between. The CDR3 sequence is CASSLDWTTEQYF. The CDR3 bases are TGTGCCAGCAGCTTAGATTGGACCACCGAGCAGTACTTC.

This clonotype occurred many times. The chain combines TRBV7-9 with TRBJ1-6; no clear D gene. The V and J ends lost 7 bases and 9 bases respectively, with 19 bases between them. Germline loops: CDR1 SEHNR, CDR2 FQNEAQ (reference sequence). The CDR3 spans 15 residues. The CDR3 is CASTEGSGLFSPLHF. The DNA of the CDR3 is TGTGCCAGCACTGAAGGGTCCGGACTGTTTTCACCCCTCCACTTT.

This clonotype came up many times. The rearrangement joins TRBV12-3 or TRBV12-4 to TRBJ2-1; 7 positions agree with TRBD2. CDR3 length: 16 residues. Unmatched junction bases numbered 7, after V lost 5 bases and J lost 0 bases. DNA for the CDR3: TGTGCCAGCAGTCGGGGGGACGTGAGCTCCTACAATGAGCAGTTCTTC. It yields the protein CASSRGDVSSYNEQFF.

Many counts were recorded for this clonotype. J is TRBJ2-5 and V is TRBV12-3 or TRBV12-4; TRBD1 is a possible D gene (6 bases). Trimming stripped 9 bases from V and 14 bases from J, with 13 bases between. The CDR3 runs 9 residues. In DNA, the CDR3 is TGTGCCAGGCCGACAGGCGCCTACTTC. It translates to CARPTGAYF.

This sequence joins TRBV5-4 and TRBJ2-2; 10 bases map to TRBD2. V was clipped by 2 bases and J by 4 bases; unmatched bases: 8. This CDR3 contains 17 residues. Per the germline V gene, CDR1 is SGHNT and CDR2 is YYREEE (reference sequence). CDR3 amino acids: CASSFASGSEPTGELFF. The CDR3 nucleotides read TGTGCCAGCAGCTTTGCTAGCGGGAGTGAGCCCACCGGGGAGCTGTTTTTT.

J is TRBJ2-1 and V is TRBV6-1; D ambiguous. Germline CDR1 MNHNS, CDR2 SASEGT. V was cut by 6 bases and J by 2 bases, with 11 bases left in between. CDR3 length equals 14 residues. CDR3 nucleotide sequence: TGTGCCAGCAGACAAAGGGTACCCTACAATGAGCAGTTCTTC. Translated, it gives CASRQRVPYNEQFF.

This clonotype has a handful of counts. This chain links TRBV9 with TRBJ2-7; D is perhaps TRBD1 (5 bases). The V gene lost 4 bases and the J gene lost 0 bases, with 11 bases spanning the gap. The length of the CDR3 is 14 residues. In germline, CDR1 is SGDLS, CDR2 YYNGEE. CDR3 in DNA: TGTGCCAGCAGCCCCTCGACAGTCTCCTACGAGCAGTACTTC. Translation: CASSPSTVSYEQYF.

The chain employs TRBV20-1 and TRBJ2-5; 10 bases fit TRBD2. CDR1 and CDR2 from the germline V gene are DFQATT and SNEGSKA (reference sequence). The V and J ends lost 3 bases and 4 bases, in that order; junction bases with no gene match: 5. This CDR3 has 14 residues. CDR3 DNA: TGCAGTGCTAGTGTGCCTAGCGGGAGAGAGACCCAGTACTTC. Its translation: CSASVPSGRETQYF.

This clonotype was seen ten or more times. The chain combines TRBV28 with TRBJ2-7, with a possible D match to TRBD2 (5 bases). Germline CDR1 and CDR2: MDHEN and SYDVKM. The V end was cut by 1 base, the J end by 2 bases, with 18 bases between. CDR3 size: 17 residues. CDR3 sequence: CASSLSSSDWLAYEQYF. The CDR3 region has the DNA TGTGCCAGCAGTTTATCCTCCTCGGACTGGCTCGCCTACGAGCAGTACTTC. Supplemented by reference TRBV28 and TRBJ2-7, the full variable domain reads DVKVTQSSRYLVKRTGEKVFLECVQDMDHENMFWYRQDPGLGLRLIYFSYDVKMKEKGDIPEGYSVSREKKERFSLILESASTNQTSMYLCASSLSSSDWLAYEQYFGPGTRLTVT.

This clonotype was detected ten times or more. CDR3 sequence reads: CASIPTGSTDTQYF. The CDR3 coding sequence is TGTGCCAGCATCCCGACAGGCAGCACAGATACGCAGTATTTT. The chain couples TRBV7-9 to TRBJ2-3; tentatively, D is TRBD1 (6 bases). The CDR3 runs to 14 residues. Trimming shortened V by 7 bases and J by 0 bases, and 11 bases separated the two germline ends. CDR1 and CDR2 (germline): SEHNR, FQNEAQ (reference sequence).

This chain links TRBV9 with TRBJ2-1, with 7 bases matching TRBD2. With 2 bases clipped from V and 0 bases from J, the junction kept 2 bases outside the gene matches. The length of the CDR3 is 15 residues. Looked up from germline, CDR1 is SGDLS and CDR2 is YYNGEE. The DNA of the CDR3 is TGTGCCAGCAGCGTGAGGGACTACTCCTACAATGAGCAGTTCTTC. Translated: CASSVRDYSYNEQFF.

The chain combines TRBV28 with TRBJ2-7; D is ambiguous. This CDR3 has 11 amino acids. The V end was cut by 3 bases, the J end by 5 bases, with 5 bases between. CDR1 is MDHEN, CDR2 SYDVKM, per germline. CDR3 loop: CASSLVNEQYF. The CDR3 nucleotides read TGTGCCAGCAGTTTGGTTAACGAGCAGTACTTC.

In its sample, this clonotype was seen a few times. The chain has TRBV20-1 and TRBJ2-7; TRBD2 might be the D (5 bases). The germline CDR1 and CDR2 sequences are DFQATT and SNEGSKA (reference sequence). V lost 8 bases and J 6 bases, leaving 20 bases between the germline ends. The CDR3 sequence is 13 residues long. The chain's CDR3 is CSSRPLDRSEQYF. The CDR3 DNA follows: TGCAGTTCCAGGCCACTAGACCGGAGCGAGCAGTACTTC.

The chain recombines TRBV7-9 with TRBJ2-2; weak D call: TRBD2 (6 bases). CDR1 and CDR2 from the germline V gene are SEHNR and FQNEAQ (reference sequence). The CDR3 spans 15 residues. V was cut by 1 base and J by 6 bases, with 12 bases left in between. CDR3 bases: TGTGCCAGCAGCTTAGAACTAGCCGAGGCCGGGGAGCTGTTTTTT. Translation gives CASSLELAEAGELFF.

J is TRBJ1-6 and V is TRBV10-3; TRBD1 might be the D (5 bases). From germline, CDR1 is ENHRY and CDR2 SYGVKD. The CDR3 has 16 amino acids. Trimming removed 2 bases from V and 10 bases from J, with 18 bases in between. The CDR3 is CAISEPQTLGESPLHF. The CDR3 DNA sequence: TGTGCCATCAGTGAGCCACAGACATTAGGGGAGTCACCCCTCCACTTT.

This clonotype was picked up many times. The V and J genes are TRBV28 and TRBJ2-3; tentatively, D is TRBD1 (5 bases). The CDR3 is made up of 16 amino acids. The ends were cut back, 8 bases at V and 3 bases at J, with 21 bases in the middle. The germline V gene encodes CDR1 MDHEN and CDR2 SYDVKM. CDR3 sequence (DNA): TGTGCCAGCTCTTTTAAGGGGTGGTTCGAGACAGATACGCAGTATTTT. Residues: CASSFKGWFETDTQYF.